This TCR beta chain emerged from a study of blood T cell repertoires in COVID-19. The overall study: T cells, B-cell-depleted T cells, or PBMCs provided the cDNA or gDNA that served as material.

This table comes from immunoSEQ multiplex PCR, and its TCRdb copy is limited to in-frame clones, with some not included. Of approximately 330,000 clones listed, around 89% are singletons. This clone appeared a few times. Per germline, CDR1 MNHEY and CDR2 SMNVEV (reference sequence). The V gene end was trimmed by 5 bases and the J gene end by 5 bases; junction bases not matched to a gene: 7. CDR3 size: 14 residues. The chain recombines TRBV27 with TRBJ1-1, with 8 bases aligning to TRBD1. The sequenced material came from peripheral blood. This sequence originates from a woman aged 40-49 years with COVID-19, enrolled during active disease. The CDR3: CASSARQGWTEAFF. CDR3 DNA: TGTGCCAGCAGTGCCCGACAGGGGTGGACTGAAGCTTTCTTT.